This T cell receptor (beta chain) was recorded in a study of response to subunit inactivated influenza vaccine. Study-wide results and caveats: Few additional T cells are recruited per seasonal influenza vaccination, authors suggested.

Germline values: CDR1 LGHNA, CDR2 YNFKEQ. This CDR3 is built from 17 residues. The J segment lost 6 bases and the V segment lost 5 bases, leaving 7 bases of the junction unmatched. TCRdb re-analysed the RT-PCR reads in MiXCR, keeping a single row per CDR3 protein. The sample records roughly 700,000 distinct CDR3 sequences, roughly 13% being singletons. This clonotype has just a few counts. The antigen remains unidentified. The chain couples TRBV4-2 to TRBJ2-1; 16 bases are shared with TRBD2. The sequence derives from a man aged 50 to 59 who received an inactivated influenza vaccine. The starting material was PBMCs from blood, obtained around 15 days before vaccination. The CDR3 is CASSYGTSGGVGNEQFF. CDR3 DNA: TGTGCCAGCAGCTACGGGACTAGCGGGGGGGTCGGCAATGAGCAGTTCTTC.